The source of this TCR beta chain is a study of tumor-infiltrating lymphocytes in primary liver carcinoma (dated by TCRdb to the late 2010s). Regarding the research as a whole: Hepatocellular carcinoma (four) or combined HCC and intrahepatic cholangiocarcinoma (one) was present in the five patients, who were three men and two women aged 30 to 69 years. Tumors of the five patients were stage T1-T3 N0M0 with maximum diameters of roughly 4 to 11 cm. Roughly 3.5 to 8 million productive TCRbeta reads were obtained per sample, and no significant difference in read depth was found between tissue types. TCRbeta repertoire sequencing, expression microarrays and whole-exome sequencing were combined in the study across five regions of each liver tumor, with adjacent normal tissue and blood also included. TCRbeta repertoire sequencing covered some 35 specimens from 5 patients: about 25 tumor regions, 5 adjacent noncancerous liver tissues and 5 peripheral blood samples. Repertoires from technical replicates were highly reproducible, with mean shared-clone rates about 0.91 and correlation coefficients above 0.98. General conclusions and limits of the study: Pairs of tumor regions showed greater repertoire overlap (mean around 35%) than tumor-adjacent pairs (about 17%) or tumor-blood pairs (roughly 14%), which is consistent with antigen-driven expansion. Bulk unsorted samples precluded comparing CD4+ and CD8+ T cell repertoires. With just a few patients in the study, the authors point out that the findings should be validated in a larger study. A significantly larger repertoire fraction was made up by the top 250 clones in tumors than in blood (p = 0.039). Because only the TCR beta chain was sequenced and unpaired alpha chains were not captured, true repertoire diversity is likely underestimated.

About this clonotype: The antigen it recognizes is unknown. The junction departs from germline at one end; a sequencing error may be responsible.

From its cysteine to its phenylalanine, the CDR3 spans 12 amino acids. Solely the CDR3 DNA is kept, with 36 bases framed from the first base. CDR1 and CDR2, per the germline V gene (reference sequence), are SEHNR and FQNEAQ. Using a constant-region primer and ProtoScript II reverse transcriptase, TCRbeta-specific cDNA was reverse-transcribed from 500 ng total RNA. The TCRbeta libraries were prepared through three rounds of nested multiplex PCR following a slightly modified ARM-PCR procedure. Each of the first two PCR rounds ran for around 10 cycles using multiplex TRBV1-TRBV30 forward primers together with a Cbeta reverse primer. A final 25-cycle PCR with Deep VentR polymerase added sample barcodes and Illumina adapters. Before sequencing, amplicons of 200-500 bp were purified from gel using a QIAquick gel extraction kit. An Illumina HiSeq 2500 was used to sequence the TCRbeta amplicons with 250-bp paired-end reads. In the authors' own workflow: Quality trimming of reads was performed with Trimmomatic v0.33, and paired reads were merged with FLASH v1.2.11 so that full CDR3 sequences could be recovered. V, D and J germline segments were assigned to the rearranged TCRbeta sequences using MiGEC v1.2.1b. VDJtools v1.0.0 computed clonotype statistics and Shannon-Wiener diversity indices. To reduce sampling bias, subsequent analyses other than the diversity analysis used only the 250 most abundant clonotypes in each sample. TCRdb applied fastp at Q25 and MiXCR to the public reads, then kept only in-frame beta chains. Here each entry gathers all rows of one CDR3 protein and keeps the most common genes and DNA. These V and J calls are TCRdb output, not the study's own analysis. The sample includes 90,000 to 150,000 distinct CDR3 sequences, with less than 75% observed a single time. The ten biggest clones cover around 8.1% of the sample.

Without any cell sorting, total RNA and DNA were extracted together from 20-30 mg of bulk tissue using the AllPrep DNA/RNA mini kit. Surgical resection was performed in China between 2015 and early 2016 on 5 or 6 patients with histopathologically diagnosed primary liver carcinoma. At the time of sampling, the patients were treatment-naive and had chronic HBV infection. Fresh tumor and adjacent tissue pieces were bisected, with one half stored in RNAlater at -80 degrees C and the other half sent for histology. The source of this sequence is a woman in her fifties or sixties with primary liver carcinoma and hepatitis B virus infection. The rearrangement joined TRBV7-9 to TRBJ2-1; perhaps TRBD2 is the D gene, with 5 bases matching. Sequencing used tumor-adjacent normal liver tissue. The CDR3 amino acid sequence is: CASRTGYNGQFF. The sequenced DNA: TGTGCCAGCAGGACGGGGTACAATGGGCAGTTCTTC.